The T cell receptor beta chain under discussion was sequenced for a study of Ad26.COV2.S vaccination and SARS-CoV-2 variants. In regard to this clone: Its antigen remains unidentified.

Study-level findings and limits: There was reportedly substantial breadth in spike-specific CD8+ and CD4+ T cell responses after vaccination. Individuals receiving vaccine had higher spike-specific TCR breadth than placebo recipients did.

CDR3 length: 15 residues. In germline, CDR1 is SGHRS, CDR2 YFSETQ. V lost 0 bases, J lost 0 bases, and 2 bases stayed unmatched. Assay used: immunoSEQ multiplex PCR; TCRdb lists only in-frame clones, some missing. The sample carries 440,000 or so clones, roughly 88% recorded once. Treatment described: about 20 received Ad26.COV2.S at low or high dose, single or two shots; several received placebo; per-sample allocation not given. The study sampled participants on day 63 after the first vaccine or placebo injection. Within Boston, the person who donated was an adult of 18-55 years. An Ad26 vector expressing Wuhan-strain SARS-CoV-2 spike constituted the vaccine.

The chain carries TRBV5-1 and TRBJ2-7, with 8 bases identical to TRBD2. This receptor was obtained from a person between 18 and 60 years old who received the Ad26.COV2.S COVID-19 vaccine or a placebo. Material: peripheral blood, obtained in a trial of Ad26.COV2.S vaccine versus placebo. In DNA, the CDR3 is TGCGCCAGCAGCTTGGGGGGACTAGGCTCCTACGAGCAGTACTTC. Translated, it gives CASSLGGLGSYEQYF.